This entry concerns a single T cell receptor beta chain. Profiled with immunoSEQ multiplex PCR; TCRdb holds only in-frame clones, not every one. Of over 250,000 clones in the sample, roughly 84% were seen once. Enrollment of patients from Seattle took place during active infection, with longitudinal follow-up. This entry is derived from a study of blood T cell repertoires in COVID-19. As for the study in general: Samples came from the United States, Italy and Spain, spanning acute and convalescent COVID-19.

With V trimmed by 9 bases and J by 8 bases, 11 bases remained unmatched. Germline V gives CDR1 SNHLY, CDR2 FYNNEI. The CDR3 totals 14 residues. This chain uses TRBV2 with TRBJ2-1; 9 positions agree with TRBD2. Sequenced: peripheral blood. This receptor was identified in a human donor with COVID-19, enrolled during active disease. The donor label of this sample is uncertain. CDR3 coding DNA: TGTGCCAGTGCCGGGACTAGCATCGTACATGAGCAGTTCTTC. This gives the protein CASAGTSIVHEQFF.